This TCR beta chain stems from a study of glioma-infiltrating T cells. This clonotype has at least ten counts. What it binds is not known. Regarding the study as a whole: Gliomas, especially low-grade, showed above-expected tissue-blood divergence; non-neoplastic patients showed below.

Using RNA template, CDR3s of TCR alpha and beta were amplified with iRepertoire arm-PCR. TCRdb re-analysed the multiplex PCR reads in MiXCR, keeping a single row per CDR3 protein. The sample lists about 190,000 distinct CDR3 sequences, more than 25% occurring once. Germline loops: CDR1 SGHTA, CDR2 FQGNSA. CDR3 size: 16 residues. The V and J ends lost 1 base and 7 bases, in that order; junction bases with no gene match: 9. Sequencing used glioma tissue, nonneoplastic brain tissue, or PBMCs (not recorded which). The genes are TRBV7-2 and TRBJ2-7; 11 bases are a match to TRBD1. This receptor was taken from a human donor with low-grade glioma or glioblastoma, undergoing nonglioma brain surgery, or in good health (not recorded which). The DNA of the CDR3 is TGTGCCAGCAGCTTAGTATTCGGGACAGGGGGAGATGAGCAGTACTTC. Its translation is CASSLVFGTGGDEQYF.